Listed below are T cell receptor beta chains from one sample, sequenced in a study of Ad26.COV2.S vaccination and SARS-CoV-2 variants. Method: immunoSEQ multiplex PCR; TCRdb's copy keeps in-frame clones and lacks some. Of 410,000 or so clones in the sample, approximately 90% were seen once. The specimen was peripheral blood, collected in a trial of Ad26.COV2.S vaccine versus placebo. The source of these receptors is a person between 18 and 59 years old who received the Ad26.COV2.S COVID-19 vaccine or a placebo. The conserved cysteine and the conserved F or W are not part of the CDR3 here. Fields, in order: CDR3 protein, V gene, clone size, D gene, J gene. D genes are given only for firm matches. Only some rows state a clone size, as once, few, many or a class for expanded clones.

CDR3 protein: AWSVNRGGYTQY
V gene: TRBV30
clone size: NA
D gene: TRBD1
J gene: TRBJ2-3

CDR3 protein: ASSNRLAGGTETQY
V gene: TRBV7-9
clone size: NA
D gene: TRBD2
J gene: TRBJ2-5

CDR3 protein: ASSIGQVKEETQY
V gene: TRBV19
clone size: few
D gene: NA
J gene: TRBJ2-5

CDR3 protein: ASSQRFGNSPLH
V gene: TRBV16
clone size: few
D gene: NA
J gene: TRBJ1-6

CDR3 protein: ASSHPLAGGPKNTGELF
V gene: TRBV3-1/TRBV3-2
clone size: NA
D gene: TRBD2
J gene: TRBJ2-2

CDR3 protein: ASSIGNEQF
V gene: TRBV19
clone size: NA
D gene: NA
J gene: TRBJ2-1

CDR3 protein: AISPGSHSGANVLT
V gene: TRBV10-3
clone size: NA
D gene: NA
J gene: TRBJ2-6

CDR3 protein: ASSQSGIHQPQH
V gene: TRBV23-1
clone size: NA
D gene: NA
J gene: TRBJ1-5

CDR3 protein: ASSRTSGDNYGYT
V gene: TRBV9
clone size: once
D gene: NA
J gene: TRBJ1-2

CDR3 protein: ASSLGGDGYT
V gene: TRBV11-2
clone size: NA
D gene: NA
J gene: TRBJ1-2

CDR3 protein: ASSFPTGGTDTQY
V gene: TRBV13
clone size: NA
D gene: NA
J gene: TRBJ2-3

CDR3 protein: AISEIPRETAQY
V gene: TRBV10-3
clone size: once
D gene: NA
J gene: TRBJ2-7

CDR3 protein: ASSQELGGVYEQY
V gene: TRBV4-3
clone size: NA
D gene: NA
J gene: TRBJ2-7

CDR3 protein: ASSSDPGQDYSNQPQH
V gene: TRBV7-8
clone size: NA
D gene: TRBD1
J gene: TRBJ1-5

CDR3 protein: AWSPGLATNEKLF
V gene: TRBV30
clone size: NA
D gene: NA
J gene: TRBJ1-4

CDR3 protein: ASSSRTPDNEKLF
V gene: TRBV5-4
clone size: once
D gene: NA
J gene: TRBJ1-4

CDR3 protein: ATSRDRNRGNQPQH
V gene: TRBV15
clone size: NA
D gene: NA
J gene: TRBJ1-5

CDR3 protein: ASSDEGAEAF
V gene: TRBV2
clone size: NA
D gene: NA
J gene: TRBJ1-1

CDR3 protein: ASSLEWGQPQH
V gene: TRBV5-5
clone size: once
D gene: NA
J gene: TRBJ1-5

CDR3 protein: ASSYVPYNEQF
V gene: TRBV7-2
clone size: NA
D gene: NA
J gene: TRBJ2-1

CDR3 protein: ASSQEDRNTGELF
V gene: TRBV3-1/TRBV3-2
clone size: NA
D gene: NA
J gene: TRBJ2-2

CDR3 protein: ASSPLDRVAGELF
V gene: TRBV5-6
clone size: NA
D gene: TRBD1
J gene: TRBJ2-2

CDR3 protein: ASSISHIRNYGYT
V gene: TRBV19
clone size: NA
D gene: NA
J gene: TRBJ1-2

CDR3 protein: ASLRLYPYEQY
V gene: TRBV7-9
clone size: NA
D gene: NA
J gene: TRBJ2-7

CDR3 protein: ASSLLRGGKLF
V gene: TRBV28
clone size: NA
D gene: NA
J gene: TRBJ1-4

CDR3 protein: AWSPYTGELF
V gene: TRBV30
clone size: NA
D gene: NA
J gene: TRBJ2-2

CDR3 protein: ASSPWTSGGPDNEQF
V gene: TRBV3-1/TRBV3-2
clone size: NA
D gene: TRBD2
J gene: TRBJ2-1

CDR3 protein: ASIKGHRDTQY
V gene: TRBV6-5
clone size: once
D gene: NA
J gene: TRBJ2-3

CDR3 protein: ASSQEVGQGVFYYGYT
V gene: TRBV4-1
clone size: NA
D gene: TRBD1
J gene: TRBJ1-2

CDR3 protein: ASSRPGQKSWETQY
V gene: TRBV4-1
clone size: NA
D gene: NA
J gene: TRBJ2-5

CDR3 protein: ASSQEMAGGGNEQF
V gene: TRBV4-1
clone size: once
D gene: TRBD2
J gene: TRBJ2-1

CDR3 protein: SATGGYEQY
V gene: TRBV20-1
clone size: NA
D gene: NA
J gene: TRBJ2-7

CDR3 protein: ASQGYEQY
V gene: TRBV2
clone size: NA
D gene: NA
J gene: TRBJ2-7

CDR3 protein: ASSLHRPGGRKLF
V gene: TRBV5-6
clone size: NA
D gene: NA
J gene: TRBJ1-4

CDR3 protein: ASSLRPGNTGELF
V gene: TRBV7-2
clone size: NA
D gene: NA
J gene: TRBJ2-2

CDR3 protein: ASSERSSNQPQH
V gene: TRBV2
clone size: NA
D gene: NA
J gene: TRBJ1-5

CDR3 protein: ASSVRLAGGSWVGEQF
V gene: TRBV6-1
clone size: NA
D gene: TRBD2
J gene: TRBJ2-1

CDR3 protein: ASGFTAYNEQF
V gene: TRBV12-5
clone size: NA
D gene: NA
J gene: TRBJ2-1

CDR3 protein: ATSRDLQGTGELF
V gene: TRBV15
clone size: NA
D gene: NA
J gene: TRBJ2-2

CDR3 protein: ASSLLGARDRRSYEQY
V gene: TRBV28
clone size: NA
D gene: TRBD1
J gene: TRBJ2-7

CDR3 protein: ASSVGEAPYEQY
V gene: TRBV9
clone size: NA
D gene: NA
J gene: TRBJ2-7

CDR3 protein: ASSNAGVYEQF
V gene: TRBV10-1
clone size: NA
D gene: TRBD2
J gene: TRBJ2-1

CDR3 protein: AISDFDGNEQF
V gene: TRBV10-3
clone size: NA
D gene: NA
J gene: TRBJ2-1

CDR3 protein: ASSLAGSYGYT
V gene: TRBV7-9
clone size: NA
D gene: NA
J gene: TRBJ1-2

CDR3 protein: ASSFGVVNEQF
V gene: TRBV28
clone size: NA
D gene: NA
J gene: TRBJ2-1

CDR3 protein: ASSIRGRYEQY
V gene: TRBV4-3
clone size: NA
D gene: NA
J gene: TRBJ2-7

CDR3 protein: ASSQYKGNEKLF
V gene: TRBV23-1
clone size: NA
D gene: NA
J gene: TRBJ1-4

CDR3 protein: ATSRAGQFGYT
V gene: TRBV15
clone size: NA
D gene: NA
J gene: TRBJ1-2

CDR3 protein: ASSISPPGGSEAF
V gene: TRBV19
clone size: NA
D gene: NA
J gene: TRBJ1-1

CDR3 protein: AWSVTDSYEQY
V gene: TRBV30
clone size: NA
D gene: NA
J gene: TRBJ2-7

CDR3 protein: ASSPGQGNQPQH
V gene: TRBV7-7
clone size: NA
D gene: TRBD1
J gene: TRBJ1-5

CDR3 protein: ASSIGDRLNTEAF
V gene: TRBV19
clone size: NA
D gene: TRBD1
J gene: TRBJ1-1

CDR3 protein: ASSTGARNQPQH
V gene: TRBV19
clone size: once
D gene: NA
J gene: TRBJ1-5